A selection of T cell receptor beta chains follows, all from one sample in a study of T cell responses to AZD1222 COVID-19 vaccine. TCRdb's copy holds only in-frame clones and misses some; the assay was immunoSEQ multiplex PCR. The repertoire holds under 150,000 clones, with 85% to 90% as singletons. This material consisted of peripheral blood, taken on day 0 of AZD1222 vaccination. These receptor sequences come from an adult in good health. Each CDR3 is given with its conserved first and last residue. D genes are given only for firm matches. Rows give clone size only sometimes, using once, few, many, or a class for an expanded clone.

TRBJ1-2	12	TRBV21-1	.	.	TGTGCCAGCCCAGGGAATCGGAATGGCTACACCTTC	CASPGNRNGYTF
TRBJ2-5	16	TRBV5-1	TRBD2	.	TGCGCCAGCAGCCGTATTAGCGGGGGGTCCCAAGAGACCCAGTACTTC	CASSRISGGSQETQYF
TRBJ2-7	13	TRBV18	.	.	TGTGCCAGCTCATCTGACAGCTCCTACGAGCAGTACTTC	CASSSDSSYEQYF
TRBJ1-2	15	TRBV7-3	.	.	TGTGCCAGCAGCTTGAAGGGGGGAACCAACTATGGCTACACCTTC	CASSLKGGTNYGYTF
TRBJ1-5	16	TRBV10-3	TRBD1	.	TGTGCCATCAGTCAGAGTTCAACAGGGGAGAATCAGCCCCAGCATTTT	CAISQSSTGENQPQHF
TRBJ1-5	14	TRBV19	.	medium-sized	TGTGCCAGTTCTTTACAGGATGTCAATCAGCCCCAGCATTTT	CASSLQDVNQPQHF
TRBJ1-2	12	TRBV28	.	.	TGTGCCAGCAGTCCACTCGGTCATGGCTACACCTTC	CASSPLGHGYTF
TRBJ1-1	15	TRBV9	.	.	TGTGCCAGCAGCGGGGACGGGGACATGAACACTGAAGCTTTCTTT	CASSGDGDMNTEAFF
TRBJ2-7	14	TRBV30	.	.	TGTGCCTGGAGTGCGGTTCCGGGGGCCTACGAGCAGTACTTC	CAWSAVPGAYEQYF
TRBJ2-6	14	TRBV21-1	.	.	TGTGCCAGCAGCGGCAACTCTGGGGCCAACGTCCTGACTTTC	CASSGNSGANVLTF
TRBJ2-7	13	TRBV7-2	.	.	TGTGCCAGCAGCTTAGGCTTTGGGTACGAGCAGTACTTC	CASSLGFGYEQYF
TRBJ1-2	12	TRBV29-1	.	many	TGCAGCGTGGCGGACGTCGGGTATGGCTACACCTTC	CSVADVGYGYTF
TRBJ2-7	15	TRBV18	.	.	TGTGCCAGCTCACCACCATCCAGCGGGCCCTACGAGCAGTACTTC	CASSPPSSGPYEQYF
TRBJ2-5	14	TRBV3-1/TRBV3-2	.	.	TGTGCCAGCAGCCAGAGAGGGGGGCGGGAGACCCAGTACTTC	CASSQRGGRETQYF
TRBJ2-1	14	TRBV24-1	TRBD1	.	TGTGCCACCAGTGGTAGGACAGGGGGCAATGAGCAGTTCTTC	CATSGRTGGNEQFF
TRBJ1-2	15	TRBV27	.	.	TGTGCCACAGAACAGGGATTTCTCGGAACTGATGGCTACACCTTC	CATEQGFLGTDGYTF
TRBJ1-2	13	TRBV10-2	.	.	TGCGCCAGCAGTACCGGGACATCTGGTGGCTACACCTTC	CASSTGTSGGYTF
TRBJ1-1	13	TRBV7-3	.	.	TGTGCCAGCAGCCGAGGGACCAACGCTGAAGCTTTCTTT	CASSRGTNAEAFF
TRBJ1-2	12	TRBV7-8	.	.	TGTGCCAGCAGCCTCGGGACCTATGGCTACACCTTC	CASSLGTYGYTF
TRBJ2-5	15	TRBV30	TRBD2	.	TGTGCCTGGAGTTTGCGGCGGGAGGGTGAGGAGACCCAGTACTTC	CAWSLRREGEETQYF
TRBJ1-2	15	TRBV5-1	.	.	TGCGCCAGCAGCTTGGCCGGGCAGGGGATTTATGGCTACACCTTC	CASSLAGQGIYGYTF
TRBJ2-7	11	TRBV7-6	.	.	TGTGCCAGCAGCCAACAGGGAGAGCAGTACTTC	CASSQQGEQYF
TRBJ2-2	16	TRBV28	.	.	TGTGCCAGCAGTTTCGGCAGGGGAAAGAACACCGGGGAGCTGTTTTTT	CASSFGRGKNTGELFF
TRBJ1-1	15	TRBV19	.	.	TGTGCCAGTAGCTCCGCCCGTGACAGGTCCCCTGAAGCTTTCTTT	CASSSARDRSPEAFF
TRBJ2-3	13	TRBV7-9	.	.	TGTGCCAGCAGCCTCGGAAGTACTGATACGCAGTATTTT	CASSLGSTDTQYF
TRBJ1-2	10	TRBV18	.	.	TGTGCCAGCTCCGGGCCTGGCTACACCTTC	CASSGPGYTF
TRBJ2-2	13	TRBV4-2	.	.	TGTGCCAGCAGCCAAGATGGGGTCGGCGAGCTGTTTTTT	CASSQDGVGELFF
TRBJ2-3	14	TRBV5-1	.	once	TGCGCCAGCAGCTTGGATCATGGCACAGATACGCAGTATTTT	CASSLDHGTDTQYF
TRBJ1-2	15	TRBV9	TRBD1	.	TGTGCCAGCAGCCCACGGGACAGCTTAACTCCTGGCTACACCTTC	CASSPRDSLTPGYTF
TRBJ2-3	15	TRBV3-1/TRBV3-2	.	.	TGTGCCAGCAGCCAAGTCGGGGCAGCCGAAGATACGCAGTATTTT	CASSQVGAAEDTQYF
TRBJ1-2	14	TRBV6-1	TRBD1	.	TGTGCCAGCAGTGAAGTGACGGGACAGTATGGCTACACCTTC	CASSEVTGQYGYTF
TRBJ2-2	15	TRBV7-2	TRBD2	.	TGTGCCAGCAGCGCTCTAGCGGGGGGCACCGGGGAGCTGTTTTTT	CASSALAGGTGELFF
TRBJ2-5	14	TRBV5-5	.	.	TGTGCCAGCAGCTCCGGGACATACCAAGAGACCCAGTACTTC	CASSSGTYQETQYF
TRBJ1-2	14	TRBV5-6	TRBD1	.	TGTGCCAGCAGCTGGGTGACAGGGTCGGATGGCTACACCTTC	CASSWVTGSDGYTF
TRBJ1-2	15	TRBV18	.	.	TGTGCCAGCTCACCTACAGACAGGTGGAACTATGGCTACACCTTC	CASSPTDRWNYGYTF
TRBJ1-5	14	TRBV18	TRBD1	.	TGTGCCAGCTCTCTAGGACAGGGAAATCAGCCCCAGCATTTT	CASSLGQGNQPQHF
TRBJ2-2	16	TRBV24-1	TRBD1	few	TGTGCCACCAGTGAGGCAGGGGGAGAATGGACCGGGGAGCTGTTTTTT	CATSEAGGEWTGELFF
TRBJ1-5	17	TRBV5-8	.	.	TGTGCCAGCAGCTTGGGTAGGGGGACTTCGAGCAATCAGCCCCAGCATTTT	CASSLGRGTSSNQPQHF
TRBJ1-5	16	TRBV2	.	.	TGTGCCAGCAGTGATAACGGCAAGTCAAGCAATCAGCCCCAGCATTTT	CASSDNGKSSNQPQHF
TRBJ1-1	14	TRBV5-5	.	.	TGTGCCAGCAGCTCATCGACCGGGAACACTGAAGCTTTCTTT	CASSSSTGNTEAFF
TRBJ2-1	17	TRBV10-3	TRBD2	.	TGTGCCATCAGTGAGGCGGGACTAGCGGGACAAAACAATGAGCAGTTCTTC	CAISEAGLAGQNNEQFF
TRBJ1-4	14	TRBV2	TRBD1	.	TGTGCCAGCAGTCCCGACAGGGTGAAGGAAAAACTGTTTTTT	CASSPDRVKEKLFF
TRBJ2-5	14	TRBV6-5	TRBD1	.	TGTGCCAGCAGCCCGGACAGGGGGCGGGAGACCCAGTACTTC	CASSPDRGRETQYF
TRBJ1-1	14	TRBV5-6	TRBD1	few	TGTGCCAGCAGCGTACAGGGGGCCTACACTGAAGCTTTCTTT	CASSVQGAYTEAFF
TRBJ1-3	14	TRBV7-2	.	.	TGTGCCAGCAGCTTAGACAGCTCTGGAAACACCATATATTTT	CASSLDSSGNTIYF
TRBJ1-2	13	TRBV28	.	.	TGTGCCAGCAGTTTGGTCGGCAACTATGGCTACACCTTC	CASSLVGNYGYTF
TRBJ1-6	15	TRBV7-2	.	.	TGTGCCAGCAGCTTAGAGGCAGGAGGGGGTTCACCCCTCCACTTT	CASSLEAGGGSPLHF